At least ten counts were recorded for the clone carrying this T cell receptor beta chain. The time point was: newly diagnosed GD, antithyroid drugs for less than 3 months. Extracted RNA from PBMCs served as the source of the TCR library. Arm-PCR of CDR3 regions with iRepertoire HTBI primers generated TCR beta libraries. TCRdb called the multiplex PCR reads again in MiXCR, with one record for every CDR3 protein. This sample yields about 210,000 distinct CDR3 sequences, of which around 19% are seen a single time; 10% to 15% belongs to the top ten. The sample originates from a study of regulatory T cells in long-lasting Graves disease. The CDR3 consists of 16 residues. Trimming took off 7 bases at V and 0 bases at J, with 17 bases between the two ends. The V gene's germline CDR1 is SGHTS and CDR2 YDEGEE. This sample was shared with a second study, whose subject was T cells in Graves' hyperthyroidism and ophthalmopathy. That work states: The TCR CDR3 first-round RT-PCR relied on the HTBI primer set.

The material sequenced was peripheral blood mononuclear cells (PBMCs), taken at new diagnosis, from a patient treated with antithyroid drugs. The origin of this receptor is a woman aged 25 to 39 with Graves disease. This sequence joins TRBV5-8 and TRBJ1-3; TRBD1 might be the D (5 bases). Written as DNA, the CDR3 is TGTGCCAGCGCCGGATGGCGGGGCATCTCTGGAAACACCATATATTTT. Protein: CASAGWRGISGNTIYF.